This TCR beta chain is from a study of blood T cell repertoires in COVID-19 (TCRdb year 2020). A note on the overall study: The collaborator samples originated in the United States, Italy and Spain and spanned the acute and convalescent phases of COVID-19. Nearly every sample came with metadata listing a de-identified subject ID, COVID-19 status, age in years and sex. The repertoires were made available in a free public database intended to serve as a resource for research on the immune response to SARS-CoV-2. The material from the prospective study consisted of cDNA or gDNA derived from T cells, B-cell-depleted T cells, or PBMCs. Where HLA class I and class II types were available, the types were taken from metadata supplied by the sample provider, not from assay-based typing. Subjects who had been exposed to COVID-19, were actively infected with it, or had recovered from it provided the deeply sampled blood TCRbeta repertoires that made up the dataset. The samples were drawn from the first 160 participants of the ongoing ImmuneRACE study and from some 1,300 subjects provided by 6 global collaborators. General conclusions and limits of the study: The quantity of clinical and demographic metadata differed by source and by participant and was supplied without curation.

Collaborating institutions collected whole blood in K2EDTA tubes following their own protocols. For TCRbeta analysis, collaborators shipped samples in one of three forms: frozen whole blood, isolated PBMCs, or DNA extracted from either of those sample types. A remark on this clone: No cognate antigen has been identified for it. No much larger clone exists at a distance of one base, and base qualities are not known.

Trimming accounts for 3 bases at V and 5 bases at J, while the number of junction bases matched to no gene is 9. Measured from the cysteine to the phenylalanine, the CDR3 is 16 residues long. The retained sequence is limited to the CDR3, 48 bases, with the frame set at the first base. CDR1 and CDR2, per the germline V gene, are MGHRA and YSYEKL. TCRbeta CDR3 regions were amplified from genomic DNA by means of the immunoSEQ Assay, a bias-controlled multiplex PCR. The original pipeline was this. Nucleated cell counts per sample were estimated from amplification of reference gene primers within the assay. To quantify the absolute abundance of each unique TCRbeta CDR3 rearrangement, sequence reads were collapsed and filtered. Productive Simpson clonality was computed per sample as the square root of Simpson's diversity index over productive rearrangements. Not all clones reach the TCRdb copy of this immuneACCESS table, which keeps in-frame sequences only. Checked studies attribute under half of the gap to unresolved V genes and leave the rest unexplained. Clonal size and the V and J genes are those of that table, whereas D and trimming came from the DNA. The sample data list 35,000 to 40,000 clones, and 80% of these were observed just once. The top ten clonotypes cover 38% of the sample.

The rearranged chain carries TRBV4-1 and TRBJ2-1; TRBD1 lines up with 8 middle nucleotides. This sequence originates from a man at least 80 years old with active or convalescent COVID-19. Sequencing input: peripheral blood. The CDR3 region reads CASSHPLGTGHNEQFF. In nucleotides, the sequence is TGCGCCAGCAGCCATCCCCTCGGGACAGGCCACAATGAGCAGTTCTTC.